Listed below are T cell receptor beta chains from one sample, sequenced in a study of shared clonotypes between healthy human individuals. Libraries were prepared by immunoSEQ multiplex PCR; TCRdb keeps only in-frame clonotypes and omits some of them. The sample includes about 510,000 clones, 79% of them seen just once. Sequenced sample: PBMCs. All receptors come from a woman in her thirties or forties in good health. Some clones in this sample may be carry-over from other donors' samples. The CDR3 runs from the conserved cysteine through the conserved F or W. A D gene is named only where the DNA matches it firmly. Clone size is shown for a subset of rows, as once, few, many or a class of expanded clone.

CDR3: CASSLNSRLGTQVEQFF
DNA: TGCGCCAGCAGCTTGAATTCGCGATTGGGCACACAAGTTGAGCAGTTCTTC
J: TRBJ2-1
V: TRBV5-1
D: .
size: .

CDR3: CASSSPFRLGQETQYF
DNA: TGTGCCAGCAGCTCCCCCTTCAGACTAGGTCAAGAGACCCAGTACTTC
J: TRBJ2-5
V: TRBV7-3
D: .
size: .

CDR3: CASSYSAYLTQYF
DNA: TGTGCCAGCAGTTACTCGGCCTACCTTACGCAGTATTTT
J: TRBJ2-3
V: TRBV6-5
D: .
size: once

CDR3: CASSLGGGLSQAFF
DNA: TGTGCCAGCTCTCTTGGGGGGGGACTCTCTCAAGCTTTCTTT
J: TRBJ1-1
V: TRBV18
D: .
size: .

CDR3: CASSLDGSYGYTF
DNA: TGTGCCAGCAGCTTAGACGGATCTTATGGCTACACCTTC
J: TRBJ1-2
V: TRBV7-6
D: .
size: .

CDR3: CASSGDRNQMYEQFF
DNA: TGTGCCAGTAGTGGAGACCGGAACCAAATGTATGAGCAGTTCTTC
J: TRBJ2-1
V: TRBV19
D: .
size: .

CDR3: CAISGRWGEAFF
DNA: TGTGCCATCAGTGGCAGGTGGGGGGAGGCTTTCTTT
J: TRBJ1-1
V: TRBV10-3
D: .
size: .

CDR3: CASSTPRGTQYF
DNA: TGTGCCAGCAGCACTCCCCGGGGGACCCAGTACTTC
J: TRBJ2-5
V: TRBV7-9
D: .
size: .

CDR3: CASSLGDSQLVYEQYF
DNA: TGCGCCAGCAGCTTGGGGGACTCACAATTGGTCTACGAGCAGTACTTC
J: TRBJ2-7
V: TRBV5-1
D: .
size: .

CDR3: CASSLGQGAYEQYF
DNA: TGTGCCAGCAGCCTCGGACAGGGGGCCTACGAGCAGTACTTC
J: TRBJ2-7
V: TRBV9
D: TRBD1
size: .

CDR3: CASSSRTGAPYGYTF
DNA: TGTGCCAGCAGCTCCAGGACAGGGGCGCCCTATGGCTACACCTTC
J: TRBJ1-2
V: TRBV5-4
D: TRBD1
size: .

CDR3: CATSSTLTGELFF
DNA: TGTGCCACCAGCTCGACACTAACCGGGGAGCTGTTTTTT
J: TRBJ2-2
V: TRBV15
D: .
size: few

CDR3: CASSQDQGGASYEQYF
DNA: TGCGCCAGCAGCCAAGATCAGGGCGGGGCTTCCTACGAGCAGTACTTC
J: TRBJ2-7
V: TRBV4-1
D: .
size: .

CDR3: CASSLAPREVYGYTF
DNA: TGTGCCAGCAGCTTAGCGCCTAGGGAGGTCTATGGCTACACCTTC
J: TRBJ1-2
V: TRBV7-2
D: .
size: .

CDR3: CASSFGPQETQYF
DNA: TGTGCCAGCAGCTTTGGGCCCCAAGAGACCCAGTACTTC
J: TRBJ2-5
V: TRBV7-9
D: .
size: .

CDR3: CASSLAVRTGGLGSYEQYF
DNA: TGTGCCAGCAGCTTAGCGGTGAGAACAGGGGGACTGGGGTCCTACGAGCAGTACTTC
J: TRBJ2-7
V: TRBV7-5
D: .
size: few

CDR3: CASSRREFTDEQYF
DNA: TGCGCCAGCAGCCGGCGGGAGTTTACGGACGAGCAGTACTTC
J: TRBJ2-7
V: TRBV4-1
D: TRBD2
size: .

CDR3: CATSIISGANVLTF
DNA: TGTGCCACCAGCATAATTTCTGGGGCCAACGTCCTGACTTTC
J: TRBJ2-6
V: TRBV15
D: .
size: .

CDR3: CASSQAPSNYGYTF
DNA: TGTGCCAGCAGCCAGGCCCCCTCTAACTATGGCTACACCTTC
J: TRBJ1-2
V: TRBV7-2
D: .
size: .

CDR3: CASSLFLAGELEQFF
DNA: TGTGCCAGCAGCTTGTTTCTAGCGGGAGAATTAGAGCAGTTCTTC
J: TRBJ2-1
V: TRBV5-4
D: TRBD2
size: .

CDR3: CATSSDQNQPQHF
DNA: TGTGCCACCAGCAGCGACCAAAATCAGCCCCAGCATTTT
J: TRBJ1-5
V: TRBV15
D: .
size: .

CDR3: CASSFQGVFGEEQYF
DNA: .
J: TRBJ2-7
V: TRBV27
D: .
size: .

CDR3: CASLTDYNEKLFF
DNA: TGTGCCAGCCTGACGGATTATAATGAAAAACTGTTTTTT
J: TRBJ1-4
V: TRBV6-1
D: .
size: .

CDR3: CASSPARRAQSFF
DNA: TGTGCCAGCAGCCCCGCAAGAAGGGCACAATCTTTCTTT
J: TRBJ1-1
V: TRBV7-2
D: .
size: few

CDR3: CATSEGDPHNEQFF
DNA: TGTGCCACCTCCGAGGGGGACCCGCACAATGAGCAGTTCTTC
J: TRBJ2-1
V: TRBV6-4
D: .
size: .

CDR3: CASSGLDGSGLANTGELFF
DNA: TGTGCCAGCTCTGGGCTGGACGGATCCGGCCTAGCGAACACCGGGGAGCTGTTTTTT
J: TRBJ2-2
V: TRBV28
D: .
size: once